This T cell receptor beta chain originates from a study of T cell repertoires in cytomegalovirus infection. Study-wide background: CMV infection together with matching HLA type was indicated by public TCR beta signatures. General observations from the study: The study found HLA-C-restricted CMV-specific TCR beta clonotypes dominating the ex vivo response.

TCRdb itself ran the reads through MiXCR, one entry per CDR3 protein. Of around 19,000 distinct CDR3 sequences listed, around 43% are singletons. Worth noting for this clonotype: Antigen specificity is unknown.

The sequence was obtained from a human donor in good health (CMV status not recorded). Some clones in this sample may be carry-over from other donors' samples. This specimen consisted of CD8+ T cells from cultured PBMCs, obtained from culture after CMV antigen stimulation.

CDR3 nucleotides: TGTGCCAGCAGTTTAGTAGCTCCGGGCAGGGACCATGGCTACACCTTC. Its translation: CASSLVAPGRDHGYTF. The chain carries TRBV27 and TRBJ1-2; D may be TRBD1 (5 bases). The CDR3 is 16 residues long. The V gene lost 2 bases and the J gene lost 6 bases, with 19 bases spanning the gap. Per germline, CDR1 MNHEY and CDR2 SMNVEV (reference sequence).